The T cell receptor (beta chain) under discussion was sequenced for a study of identical twins. Overall study results and limits: Part of the zero-insertion signal could reflect confounding by invariant MAIT and iNKT cells.

Template switching added a universal primer binding site, and final cDNA carried unique molecular identifiers. From the 5' RACE reads, TCRdb called clonotypes with MiXCR, one entry per CDR3 protein. There are some 560,000 distinct CDR3 sequences in the sample; more than 9% occur only once, and under 3% lies in the top ten. Germline CDR1 ENHRY, CDR2 SYGVKD. The V segment lost 6 bases and the J segment 0 bases; nucleotides outside the gene matches: 5. The CDR3 length is 15 residues. In this sample, this clonotype turned up many times. Its antigen remains unidentified. The same specimen was also included in a second study, on yellow fever vaccine responses in identical twins.

The rearrangement links TRBV10-3 to TRBJ2-1; 7 bases fit TRBD1. The material sequenced was PBMCs. The receptor was isolated from a woman aged 18-29 years in good health. The CDR3 region has the DNA TGTGCCATCAGCCAAGGGGGCATCTCCTACAATGAGCAGTTCTTC. This encodes CAISQGGISYNEQFF.